The present TCR beta chain was sequenced within a study of T cells after yellow fever vaccination. Study overall: SMART-Seq v4 Ultra Low Input prepared the low-cell-number fractions.

TCRdb independently ran MiXCR on the 5' RACE reads; one entry per CDR3 protein. The sample shows 150,000 to 200,000 distinct CDR3 sequences, 11% of them seen only once. Germline lookup yields CDR1 DFQATT and CDR2 SNEGSKA (reference sequence). The CDR3 runs to 12 residues. V lost 5 bases and J lost 5, with 12 bases in between. The receptor comes from a man aged 18-30 years who received the YFV17D yellow fever vaccine. V usage is TRBV20-1 and J usage is TRBJ1-2; a weak D match, TRBD1 (6 bases). Sample: CD8+ T cells sorted from PBMCs, taken 15 days after the yellow fever booster vaccination. CDR3 sequence: CSADGGTYGYTF. The DNA for the CDR3 is TGCAGTGCTGACGGGGGGACATATGGCTACACCTTC.